This TCR beta chain was identified in a study of molecular identifiers for immune sequencing clone quantification. CDR1 and CDR2 from the germline V gene are SGHRS and YFSETQ. The CDR3 is made up of 11 amino acids. Deletions cut 5 bases from V and 8 bases from J, with 10 bases between. This clonotype has ten or more counts. In TCRdb, the PCR reads were re-called with MiXCR into one record per CDR3 protein. The sample lists under 600,000 distinct CDR3 sequences, around 23% occurring once. The TCR sequence derives from a human donor in good health. Some libraries in this study had Jurkat cell RNA spiked in. J is TRBJ1-1 and V is TRBV5-1, with a weak D call TRBD1 (5 bases). Sequencing was performed on naive CD8+ T cells from blood, with Jurkat cell RNA spiked in. Subset: FACS-sorted CD8+CD4-CCR7+CD45RA+ naive T cells. The CDR3 protein is CASSSGLEAFF. The CDR3 DNA sequence: TGCGCCAGCAGTTCAGGGTTGGAAGCTTTCTTT.